This paragraph reports one T cell receptor beta chain. Using immunoSEQ multiplex PCR, the repertoire was profiled, and TCRdb retains in-frame clones only, with some absent. The data hold some 87,000 clones, with 92% observed a single time. The data are from a study of T cell changes during pregnancy in multiple sclerosis. The CDR3 covers 15 residues. Germline CDR1 is SEHNR and CDR2 is FQNEAQ (reference sequence). V was pared by 1 base and J by 10 bases, with 18 bases between. The rearrangement uses TRBV7-9 and TRBJ2-3; D perhaps matches TRBD2 (7 bases). The sample here was peripheral blood, taken in the first trimester of pregnancy. The origin of this receptor is a female donor with multiple sclerosis, enrolled in a pregnancy study. As DNA, the CDR3 is TGTGCCAGCAGCTTAGGAGGGGGGGGCTCAATGGCGCAGTATTTT. The encoded protein is CASSLGGGGSMAQYF.